The rows below give T cell receptor beta chains drawn from one sample of a study of shared T cell receptors in the human thymus. Produced via immunoSEQ multiplex PCR; TCRdb's table is partial and in-frame only. The sample shows roughly 660,000 clones, around 87% of them seen only once. These data also featured in a second study, about human thymus T cells.

Specimen: thymocytes. These TCRs come from a boy younger than two with a congenital heart defect. Both conserved end residues are part of each CDR3. Each record gives: D gene, clone size, V gene, J gene, CDR3 DNA, CDR3 protein. The D gene is left open where the match is weak. The size field is filled for only some rows; it gives once, few, many or a size class.

d_call: TRBD2; clone_size: .; v_call: TRBV18; j_call: TRBJ2-7; cdr3_nt: TGTGCCAGCTCACCTCGAGGACTAGCGGGAGCGGTCTACGAGCAGTACTTC; cdr3_aa: CASSPRGLAGAVYEQYF
d_call: .; clone_size: .; v_call: TRBV19; j_call: TRBJ2-3; cdr3_nt: TGTGCCAGTACCCGGGGGACGGAGAGGCCAGATACGCAGTATTTT; cdr3_aa: CASTRGTERPDTQYF
d_call: .; clone_size: .; v_call: TRBV4-3; j_call: TRBJ2-5; cdr3_nt: TGCGCCAGCAGCCAAGACGCTTGGGGAGCCCAGGAGACCCAGTACTTC; cdr3_aa: CASSQDAWGAQETQYF
d_call: .; clone_size: .; v_call: TRBV4-2; j_call: TRBJ2-7; cdr3_nt: TGTGCCAGCAGCCAAGTTGGACACGACTCCTACGAGCAGTACTTC; cdr3_aa: CASSQVGHDSYEQYF
d_call: .; clone_size: .; v_call: TRBV7-8; j_call: TRBJ1-1; cdr3_nt: TGTGCCAGCAGCCCTTCGACAGGGAACACTGAAGCTTTCTTT; cdr3_aa: CASSPSTGNTEAFF
d_call: TRBD1; clone_size: .; v_call: TRBV6-5; j_call: TRBJ2-2; cdr3_nt: TGTGCCAGCAGTCACCGGGACAGGGAAACCGGGGAGCTGTTTTTT; cdr3_aa: CASSHRDRETGELFF
d_call: .; clone_size: once; v_call: TRBV11-3; j_call: TRBJ2-5; cdr3_nt: TGTGCCAGCAGCTTAACGGGACTCCAAGAGACCCAGTACTTC; cdr3_aa: CASSLTGLQETQYF
d_call: TRBD2; clone_size: .; v_call: TRBV14; j_call: TRBJ2-1; cdr3_nt: TGTGCCAGCAGCCAAGATGGGGGACTATACAATGAGCAGTTCTTC; cdr3_aa: CASSQDGGLYNEQFF
d_call: .; clone_size: .; v_call: TRBV27; j_call: TRBJ2-7; cdr3_nt: TGTGCCAGCGGGGGGAGGCCCTACGAGCAGTACTTC; cdr3_aa: CASGGRPYEQYF
d_call: .; clone_size: .; v_call: TRBV9; j_call: TRBJ2-3; cdr3_nt: TGTGCCAGCAGCTTTACAGGCACAGATACGCAGTATTTT; cdr3_aa: CASSFTGTDTQYF
d_call: TRBD1; clone_size: .; v_call: TRBV5-6; j_call: TRBJ2-7; cdr3_nt: TGTGCCAGCAGCGCGGACAGGGAGTCCTACGAGCAGTACTTC; cdr3_aa: CASSADRESYEQYF
d_call: TRBD2; clone_size: .; v_call: TRBV4-2; j_call: TRBJ2-1; cdr3_nt: TGTGCCAGCAGCCAAGTTCCCCACGGACTAGCGGGAGAGGGTGACAATGAGCAGTTCTTC; cdr3_aa: CASSQVPHGLAGEGDNEQFF
d_call: TRBD1; clone_size: .; v_call: TRBV5-6; j_call: TRBJ1-2; cdr3_nt: TGTGCCAGCAGCCGCCCGGACAGGGGTGGAGATGGCTACACCTTC; cdr3_aa: CASSRPDRGGDGYTF
d_call: TRBD2; clone_size: .; v_call: TRBV5-5; j_call: TRBJ2-5; cdr3_nt: TGTGCCAGCAGCCTAAGACTAGCGGGAGAGTCCGAGACCCAGTACTTC; cdr3_aa: CASSLRLAGESETQYF
d_call: .; clone_size: once; v_call: TRBV9; j_call: TRBJ2-7; cdr3_nt: TGTGCCAGCCGACCGGGTAGCTCCTACGAGCAGTACTTC; cdr3_aa: CASRPGSSYEQYF
d_call: .; clone_size: .; v_call: TRBV7-8; j_call: TRBJ2-6; cdr3_nt: TGTGCCAGCAGCACCGTGGCGGTTTTCTCTGGGGCCAACGTCCTGACTTTC; cdr3_aa: CASSTVAVFSGANVLTF
d_call: TRBD2; clone_size: once; v_call: TRBV28; j_call: TRBJ2-2; cdr3_nt: TGTGCCAGCAGTTCAACTGGACTAGCGCCCTACGACAGGGAGCTGTTTTTT; cdr3_aa: CASSSTGLAPYDRELFF
d_call: .; clone_size: .; v_call: TRBV19; j_call: TRBJ1-2; cdr3_nt: TGTGCCAGTAGTGTTTTTGCGGGGGGCTATGGCTACACCTTC; cdr3_aa: CASSVFAGGYGYTF
d_call: TRBD2; clone_size: few; v_call: TRBV12-5; j_call: TRBJ2-5; cdr3_nt: TGTGCTAGTGGTTTGGACCTTTCCGGGACTAGCGGGCGCGAGACCCAGTACTTC; cdr3_aa: CASGLDLSGTSGRETQYF
d_call: TRBD2; clone_size: .; v_call: TRBV27; j_call: TRBJ2-1; cdr3_nt: TGTGCCAGCAGTTTCCCGGGGGGTCGGCAGTTCTTC; cdr3_aa: CASSFPGGRQFF